This section outlines one TCR beta chain sequence together with its context. The data derive from a study of technical replicates of blood from four donors. Some clones are missing from TCRdb's copy, which holds only in-frame ones; the method was immunoSEQ multiplex PCR. Of roughly 76,000 clones in the sample, 65% to 90% were seen once. CDR1 LGHNA and CDR2 YNFKEQ come from the germline V gene. With 1 base clipped from V and 3 bases from J, the junction kept 1 base outside the gene matches. The CDR3 consists of 15 residues. The receptor comes from a human donor in good health. Some clones in this sample may be carry-over from other donors' samples. The chain is built from TRBV4-2 and TRBJ2-2, with 8 positions matching TRBD1. The sample was PBMCs. CDR3 residues: CASSQGTGYTGELFF. Here the CDR3 DNA reads TGTGCCAGCAGCCAAGGGACAGGGTACACCGGGGAGCTGTTTTTT.